This section outlines one T cell receptor beta chain sequence together with its context. Its antigen is not yet known. No base qualities exist here, and no much larger clone lies one base off it. Genomic DNA was isolated from the sorted cells so that the TCRbeta CDR3 region could be sequenced. TCRbeta CDR3 regions were sequenced using the immunoSEQ Assay. Here the immuneACCESS table is served through TCRdb, limited to in-frame sequences with V and J called. Missing clones are a known gap in these copies; in checked studies unresolved V genes cover under half, and the rest lacks a known reason. For this sample there are roughly 100,000 clones; approximately 85% appear just once. Of the sample, 3.8% is held by the ten largest clones. This sample is part of a study of OX40 agonist ivuxolimab in advanced cancers. General notes on the study: Ivuxolimab was a fully human IgG2 agonistic monoclonal antibody targeting the costimulatory receptor OX40 (CD134). Intravenous ivuxolimab was administered to patients every 2 weeks at six dose levels: 0.01, 0.1, 0.3, 1.5, 3 and 10 mg/kg. Among the roughly 50 dose-escalation patients, roughly 20 had hepatocellular carcinoma, 15 or so melanoma, 9 renal cell carcinoma and 9 head and neck cancer. A male proportion of around 83% and a mean age of 60 years, ranging from about 20 to 80, were recorded for the dose-escalation cohort. Prior anti-PD-1, anti-PD-L1 or anti-CTLA-4 therapy was permitted, and checkpoint inhibitors had been received by roughly 42% of dose-escalation patients. Three dose-escalation patients achieved partial responses, one with hepatocellular carcinoma and two with cutaneous melanoma. The point of sequencing TCRbeta in the periphery was to test whether ivuxolimab changed TCR sequence diversity and drove clonal T-cell expansion. The paper describes the monotherapy dose-escalation part (N of about 54 patients) of the phase I trial of ivuxolimab.

The CDR3 has 12 amino acids, counting the end cysteine and phenylalanine. The entry retains the CDR3 DNA only, 36 bases that are in frame from base 1. From a lookup of the germline V gene (reference sequence), CDR1 and CDR2 are MNHNY and SVGAGI. V loses 0 bases, J loses 5 bases, and the germline ends lie 3 bases apart. What the research found in general, with its limitations: Antigen specificity was not determined for the clonally expanded peripheral T cells. At doses of 0.1 to 3.0 mg/kg, clonal expansion of both CD4+ and CD8+ T cells in blood was seen between baseline and week 6. In partial responders in the 0.1-3.0 mg/kg groups, normalized peripheral clonal expansion was found to be among the lowest, especially among CD8+ T cells. After ivuxolimab, CD8+ T cells had more expanded clones than CD4+ T cells on average. Low levels of normalized T-cell clonal expansion were also seen in some patients who did not respond.

The trial excluded patients who had a history of autoimmune disease or were on systemic immunosuppression. Peripheral blood for TCR sequencing was collected from all dose cohorts at baseline, on cycle 4 day 1, and on cycle 7 day 1. Samples came from an open-label, multicenter, first-in-human phase I dose-escalation trial of ivuxolimab. Adults with locally advanced or metastatic head and neck squamous cell, hepatocellular, melanoma or renal cell carcinoma were enrolled in the trial. Before TCR sequencing, CD4+ T cells and CD8+ T cells from peripheral blood were sorted into separate populations. The sequence was obtained from an adult with an advanced solid tumor such as melanoma, head and neck, liver or kidney cancer. The starting material was CD4+ or CD8+ T cells sorted from blood, obtained in a trial of the OX40 agonist ivuxolimab. The chain uses TRBV6-6 and TRBJ2-3, with the D gene call left open. The nucleotide sequence is given as TGTGCCAGCAGTTACTCGAGAGATACGCAGTATTTT. Its coded protein is CASSYSRDTQYF.